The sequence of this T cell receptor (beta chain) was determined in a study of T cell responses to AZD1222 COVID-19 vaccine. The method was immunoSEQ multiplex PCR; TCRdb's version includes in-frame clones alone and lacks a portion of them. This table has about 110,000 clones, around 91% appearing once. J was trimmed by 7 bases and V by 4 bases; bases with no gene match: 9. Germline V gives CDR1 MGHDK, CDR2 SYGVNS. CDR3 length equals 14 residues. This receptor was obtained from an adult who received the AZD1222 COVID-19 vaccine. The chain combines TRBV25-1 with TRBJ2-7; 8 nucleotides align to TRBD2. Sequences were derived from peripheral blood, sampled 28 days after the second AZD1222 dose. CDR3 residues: CASSGAGDVEEQYF. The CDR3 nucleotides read TGTGCCAGCAGTGGAGCGGGGGACGTTGAGGAGCAGTACTTC.